This T cell receptor beta chain came from a study of response to subunit inactivated influenza vaccine. This clonotype was detected many times. As yet, its antigen is unknown. From the RT-PCR reads, TCRdb called clonotypes with MiXCR, one entry per CDR3 protein. The data hold some 500,000 distinct CDR3 sequences, with under 15% observed a single time. General observations from the study: Each seasonal flu vaccination may recruit only limited new T cells, authors suggested.

The CDR3 length is 14 residues. Germline CDR1 reads LGHDT; CDR2 reads YNNKEL (reference sequence). The V and J ends lost 5 bases and 8 bases, in that order; junction bases with no gene match: 7. The TCR was taken from a middle-aged man who received an inactivated influenza vaccine. This chain uses TRBV3-1 with TRBJ2-1; 9 positions match TRBD1. The sequenced sample was PBMCs from blood, obtained roughly 6 weeks after vaccination. As DNA, the CDR3 is TGTGCCAGCAGCTCTCGGACAGGGGTCGATGAGCAGTTCTTC. Its protein is CASSSRTGVDEQFF.